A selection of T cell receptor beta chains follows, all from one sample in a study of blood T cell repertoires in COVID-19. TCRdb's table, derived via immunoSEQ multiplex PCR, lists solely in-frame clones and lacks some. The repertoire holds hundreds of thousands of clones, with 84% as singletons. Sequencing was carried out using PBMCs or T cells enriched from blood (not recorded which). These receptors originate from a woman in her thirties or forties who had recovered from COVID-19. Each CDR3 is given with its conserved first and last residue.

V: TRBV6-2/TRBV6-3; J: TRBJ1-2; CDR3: CASSRWTGTAFYGYTF
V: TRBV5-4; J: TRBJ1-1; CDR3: CASSLGQAMNTEAFF
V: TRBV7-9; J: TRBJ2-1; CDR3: CASSPILQYIHEQFF
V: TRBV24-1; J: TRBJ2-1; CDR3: CATSDPATGFNEQFF
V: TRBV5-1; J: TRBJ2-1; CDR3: CASSLATDRANEQFF
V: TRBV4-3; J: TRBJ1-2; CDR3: CASSQVVGSYGYTF
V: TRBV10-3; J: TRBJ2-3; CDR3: CAISEGAGGPADTQYF
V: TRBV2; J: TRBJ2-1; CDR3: CASSLMGGEQFF
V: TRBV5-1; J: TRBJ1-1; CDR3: CASSSQTEAFF
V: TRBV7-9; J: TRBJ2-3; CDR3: CASSYPQAGGPSQYF
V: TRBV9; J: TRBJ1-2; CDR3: CASSVGGTGALTYGYTF
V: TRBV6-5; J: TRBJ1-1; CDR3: CASSPERQGGEAFF
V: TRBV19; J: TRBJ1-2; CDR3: CASSSWDRAGYTF
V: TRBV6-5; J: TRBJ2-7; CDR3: CASSHKNSYEQYF
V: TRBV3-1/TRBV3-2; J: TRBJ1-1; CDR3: CASSQIGNTEAFF
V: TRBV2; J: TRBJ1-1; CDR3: CASSSPRTVSNTEAFF
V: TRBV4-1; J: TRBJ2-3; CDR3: CPTSPLLAVITDTQYF
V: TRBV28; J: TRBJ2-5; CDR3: CASSDPTAGGLAGLQETQYF
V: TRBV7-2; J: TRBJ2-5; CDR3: CASSLVAGEMTQYF
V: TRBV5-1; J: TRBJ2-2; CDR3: CASSPGLAGGAGELFF
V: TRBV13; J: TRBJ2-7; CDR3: CASSKGLGYEQYF
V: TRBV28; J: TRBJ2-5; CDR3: CASSSRGGGRPETQYF
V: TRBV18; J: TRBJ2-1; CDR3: CASSEGQTPYNEQFF
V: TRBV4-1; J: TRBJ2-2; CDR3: CASSQPRGLAGGANTGELFF
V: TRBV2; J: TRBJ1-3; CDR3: CASGTGFAGNTIYF
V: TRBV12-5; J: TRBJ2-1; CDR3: CASGSYLAGIRNEQFF
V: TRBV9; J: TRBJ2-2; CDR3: CASSVAGTGELFF
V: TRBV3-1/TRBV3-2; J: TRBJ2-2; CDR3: CASSPRLPTGELFF
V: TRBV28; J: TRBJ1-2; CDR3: CASSSDRGIYGYTF
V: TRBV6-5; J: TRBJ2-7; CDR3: CASSYSKRGQYEQYF
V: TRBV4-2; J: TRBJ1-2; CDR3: CASSQGARGLEGYTF
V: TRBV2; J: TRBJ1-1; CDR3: CASSEDRGMNTEAFF
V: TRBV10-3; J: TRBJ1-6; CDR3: CASTDRVDNSPLHF
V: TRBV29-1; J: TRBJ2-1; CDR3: CSVVPGSGRANNEQFF
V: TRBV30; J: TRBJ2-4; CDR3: CAWTGREGMRGNIQYF
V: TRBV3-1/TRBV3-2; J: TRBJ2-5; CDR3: CASSLTGAQETQYF
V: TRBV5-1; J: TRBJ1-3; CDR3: CASSLLGSSGNTIYF
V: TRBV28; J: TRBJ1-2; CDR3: CASSLREPYGYTF
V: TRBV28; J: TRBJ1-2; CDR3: CASSPPFRTGTRGAYGYTF
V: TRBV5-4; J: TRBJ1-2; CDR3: CASSLGRERYGYTF
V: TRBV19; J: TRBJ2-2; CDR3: CASRMQNSPPGELFF
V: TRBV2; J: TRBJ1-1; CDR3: CASLLRGDTEAFF
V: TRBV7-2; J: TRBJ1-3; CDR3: CASSLATGVGNTIYF
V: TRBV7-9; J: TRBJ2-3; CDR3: CASSISASVINTQYF
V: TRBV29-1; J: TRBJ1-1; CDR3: CSVLPGQGRGDNTEAFF
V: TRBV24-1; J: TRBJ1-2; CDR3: CATSPRDRGLYGYTF
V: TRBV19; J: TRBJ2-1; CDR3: CASSMFGSAGGWIEQFF
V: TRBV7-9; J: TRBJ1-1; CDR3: CASSYMGPNTEAFF
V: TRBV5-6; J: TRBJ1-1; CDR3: CASSRDSPGFLGMNTEAFF
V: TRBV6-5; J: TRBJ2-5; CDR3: CASSPGTTIETQYF
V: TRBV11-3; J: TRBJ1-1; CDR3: CASSLRAEAFF
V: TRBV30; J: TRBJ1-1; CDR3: CAWSRTVNTEAFF
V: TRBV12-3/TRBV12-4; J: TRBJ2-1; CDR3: CASRPSSYNEQFF
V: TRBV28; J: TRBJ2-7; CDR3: CASRTSTRANEQYF
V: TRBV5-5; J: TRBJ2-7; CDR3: CASSIRTSGTYEQYF
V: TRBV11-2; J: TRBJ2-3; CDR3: CASSLQMTGITDTQYF
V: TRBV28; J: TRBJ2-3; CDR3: CASSRGTRNTQYF
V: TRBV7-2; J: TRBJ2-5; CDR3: CASRVTGGVETQYF
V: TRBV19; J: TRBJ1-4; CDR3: CASSLTGRGNEKLFF
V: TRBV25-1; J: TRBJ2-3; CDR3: CASSLAVSTDTQYF